This T cell receptor (beta chain) is drawn from a study of blood T cell repertoires in COVID-19. At the level of the study: Whether acute or convalescent, the COVID-19 samples came from the United States, Italy and Spain. T cells, B-cell-depleted T cells, or PBMCs supplied cDNA or gDNA.

As originally analysed: Amplification with reference gene primers provided the estimates of nucleated cell counts. Here immunoSEQ multiplex PCR was the method, and the copy in TCRdb shows in-frame clones only, minus some. Clonal size and the V and J genes are those of that table, whereas D and trimming came from the DNA. The table includes around 150,000 clones, roughly 88% detected once. V was pared by 1 base and J by 0 bases, with 10 bases between. CDR3 length equals 16 residues. CDR1 SGHVS and CDR2 FQNEAQ come from the germline V gene. The specimen was peripheral blood. The rearrangement uses TRBV7-8 and TRBJ1-5; tentatively, D is TRBD1 (5 bases). The TCR was taken from a man in his 60s with active or convalescent COVID-19. CDR3 bases: TGTGCCAGCAGCTTAGGGTCGGGGGTTAGCAATCAGCCCCAGCATTTT. Translating gives CASSLGSGVSNQPQHF.